The 19 T cell receptor beta chains listed next were all sequenced from one sample in a study of Ad26.COV2.S vaccination and SARS-CoV-2 variants. This table comes from immunoSEQ multiplex PCR, and its TCRdb copy is limited to in-frame clones, with some not included. The table records fewer than 400,000 clones, around 81% of them present only once. Specified treatment: 19 received Ad26.COV2.S at low or high dose, single or two shots; about 5 received placebo; per-sample allocation not given. At day 63 after the first vaccine or placebo injection, samples were drawn. The sequencing here drew on peripheral blood, taken in a trial of Ad26.COV2.S vaccine versus placebo. The receptors stem from a person between 18 and 65 years old who received the Ad26.COV2.S COVID-19 vaccine or a placebo.

V usage is TRBV5-1 and J usage is TRBJ1-2; D is perhaps TRBD1 (5 bases). CDR3 length: 14 residues. Between the trimmed V and J ends, which lost 0 bases and 5 bases, there was a span of 11 bases. Germline CDR1 SGHRS, CDR2 YFSETQ. The CDR3 DNA is TGCGCCAGCAGCTTGGCGGGACCCTCGTATGGCTACACCTTC. Its translation is CASSLAGPSYGYTF. The full variable domain, rest sourced from reference TRBV5-1 and TRBJ1-2, is KAGVTQTPRYLIKTRGQQVTLSCSPISGHRSVSWYQQTPGQGLQFLFEYFSETQRNKGNFPGRFSGRQFSNSRSEMNVSTLELGDSALYLCASSLAGPSYGYTFGSGTRLTVV.

This clone showed up just once. The gene calls are TRBV5-1 and TRBJ2-7; a possible D gene is TRBD1 (5 bases). In germline, CDR1 is SGHRS, CDR2 YFSETQ. The V gene lost 5 bases and the J gene lost 4 bases, with 16 bases spanning the gap. The CDR3 contains 14 residues. The CDR3 DNA is TGCGCCAGCAGGCCGAACATCAGGGTTTACGAGCAGTACTTC. Protein product: CASRPNIRVYEQYF.

This sequence joins TRBV5-1 and TRBJ2-7; 9 bases align to TRBD1. The CDR3 extends over 18 amino acids. The V gene end was trimmed by 4 bases and the J gene end by 1 base; junction bases not matched to a gene: 15. Germline assignment: CDR1 SGHRS and CDR2 YFSETQ. CDR3 residues: CASSLTYPGQGFSYEQYF. Written as DNA, the CDR3 is TGCGCCAGCAGCCTCACTTACCCGGGACAGGGATTTTCCTACGAGCAGTACTTC.

In this sample, this clone turned up many times. This chain links TRBV6-5 with TRBJ1-2, with TRBD1 matching over 7 bases. The CDR3 runs 14 residues. Trimming cost V 6 bases and J 2 bases; bases outside gene matches: 6. Germline-derived CDR1 and CDR2 are MNHEY and SVGAGI. CDR3 in DNA: TGTGCCAGCAGGTACAGGGGAGGCAACTATGGCTACACCTTC. Encoded protein: CASRYRGGNYGYTF.

For the CDR3, the DNA is TGTGCCAGCAGTGAAGGGGACAGTCCGTACCTTACTACTAATCAGCCCCAGCATTTT. Its protein is CASSEGDSPYLTTNQPQHF. The gene calls are TRBV6-1 and TRBJ1-5; 7 nucleotides agree with TRBD1. After removal of 1 base from V and 4 bases from J, the junction contained 16 bases not matched to a gene. CDR1 is MNHNS, CDR2 SASEGT, per germline. The CDR3 length is 19 residues.

The rearrangement uses TRBV19 and TRBJ2-5; D is undetermined. Deletions cut 4 bases from V and 5 bases from J, with 8 bases between. The germline CDR1 and CDR2 sequences are LNHDA and SQIVND (reference sequence). There are 12 residues in the CDR3. The chain's CDR3 is CASSRGRETQYF. The CDR3 nucleotides are TGTGCCAGTAGTAGAGGCAGGGAGACCCAGTACTTC.

V usage is TRBV5-6 and J usage is TRBJ2-5; 9 bases map to TRBD1. The V gene's germline CDR1 is SGHDT and CDR2 YYEEEE. V dropped 2 bases and J dropped 3; count of bases not matched to a gene: 2. This CDR3 region has 14 residues. CDR3 nucleotides: TGTGCCAGCAGCTTACAGGGGGCTGAAGAGACCCAGTACTTC. Translated, it gives CASSLQGAEETQYF.

This chain joins TRBV5-1 and TRBJ2-5; D is perhaps TRBD1 (6 bases). The CDR3 totals 13 residues. V lost 4 bases and J lost 5, with 12 bases in between. CDR1 SGHRS and CDR2 YFSETQ come from the germline V gene. As DNA, the CDR3 is TGCGCCAGCAGCCAGACAGGTGGGGAGACCCAGTACTTC. This gives the protein CASSQTGGETQYF.

The chain is built from TRBV11-2 and TRBJ1-4; maybe TRBD1 (5 bases). The germline V gene encodes CDR1 SGHAT and CDR2 FQNNGV. Trimming stripped 4 bases from V and 6 bases from J, with 18 bases between. CDR3 size: 16 residues. CDR3 nucleotide sequence: TGTGCCAGCAGCTCCTCTCGTGGGGGTTACTATGAAAAACTGTTTTTT. This encodes CASSSSRGGYYEKLFF.

The table lists this clone with a count of one. This chain links TRBV3-1 (or the pseudogene TRBV3-2) with TRBJ2-1, with 13 positions matching TRBD2. CDR1 is LGHDT, CDR2 YNNKEL, per germline (reference sequence). Trimming cost V 6 bases and J 4 bases; bases outside gene matches: 3. The CDR3 length is 15 residues. CDR3 residues: CASSMGLAGYNEQFF. In DNA form, the CDR3 reads TGTGCCAGCAGTATGGGACTAGCGGGATACAATGAGCAGTTCTTC.

The V and J genes are TRBV2 and TRBJ2-2; no firm D call. V gave up 3 bases and J gave up 6 bases, with 8 bases separating them. The CDR3 length is 13 residues. CDR1 SNHLY and CDR2 FYNNEI come from the germline V gene. The CDR3: CASSEMASGELFF. The CDR3 region has the DNA TGTGCCAGCAGTGAGATGGCTTCCGGGGAGCTGTTTTTT.

The V call is TRBV6-6, the J call TRBJ2-7, with D maybe TRBD1 (7 bases). The CDR3 runs 14 residues. Trimming removed 6 bases from V and 0 bases from J, with 12 bases in between. Per the germline V gene, CDR1 is MNHNY and CDR2 is SVGAGI (reference sequence). The CDR3 DNA follows: TGTGCCAGCAGCCGCGGGACAGTCTCCTACGAGCAGTACTTC. Protein sequence: CASSRGTVSYEQYF.

The chain uses TRBV7-9 and TRBJ1-2; D may be TRBD1 (5 bases). There are 13 residues in the CDR3. Trimming cost V 7 bases and J 3 bases, with 12 bases left between them. Germline assignment: CDR1 SEHNR and CDR2 FQNEAQ (reference sequence). This CDR3 reads CASTETRDYGYTF. CDR3 in DNA: TGTGCCAGCACCGAAACCAGGGACTATGGCTACACCTTC. The full variable domain, completed using reference TRBV7-9 and TRBJ1-2, is DTGVSQNPRHKITKRGQNVTFRCDPISEHNRLYWYRQTLGQGPEFLTYFQNEAQLEKSRLLSDRFSAERPKGSFSTLEIQRTEQGDSAMYLCASTETRDYGYTFGSGTRLTVV.

The chain combines TRBV2 with TRBJ1-5, with unresolved D. The CDR3 consists of 12 residues. V was pared by 7 bases and J by 8 bases, with 12 bases between. Germline CDR1 reads SNHLY; CDR2 reads FYNNEI. The CDR3 loop is CASTIGGKPQHF. The DNA of the CDR3 is TGTGCCAGCACCATTGGCGGGAAGCCCCAGCATTTT.

This chain joins TRBV2 and TRBJ2-2; D is unresolved. Trimming pared 5 bases from V and 1 base from J, leaving 14 bases between. The CDR3 length is 16 residues. Germline CDR1 SNHLY, CDR2 FYNNEI. CDR3 in amino acids: CASSFDRQENTGELFF. The DNA for the CDR3 is TGTGCCAGCAGTTTTGACCGACAAGAGAACACCGGGGAGCTGTTTTTT.

The chain has TRBV18 and TRBJ2-7; 13 bases agree with TRBD2. The trim removed 2 bases at V and 6 bases at J, leaving 4 bases unmatched. The CDR3 runs 15 residues. Germline CDR1 is KGHSH and CDR2 is LQKENI. CDR3 protein: CASSPGTSGVGEQYF. The CDR3 nucleotides read TGTGCCAGCTCACCAGGGACTAGCGGGGTAGGCGAGCAGTACTTC.

V usage is TRBV4-1 and J usage is TRBJ1-1; 7 bases agree with TRBD1. The junction had 6 bases not matched to a gene; V was cut back by 4 bases and J by 4 bases. The CDR3 length is 14 residues. The V gene's germline CDR1 is MGHRA and CDR2 YSYEKL. For the CDR3, the DNA is TGCGCCAGCAGCCGGGGACAGCCAGGCACTGAAGCTTTCTTT. This codes for CASSRGQPGTEAFF.

The gene calls are TRBV11-2 and TRBJ2-3; possible D gene TRBD1, 6 bases. Looked up from germline, CDR1 is SGHAT and CDR2 is FQNNGV. The V end lost 0 bases, the J end lost 7 bases, and 14 bases lay between the germline ends. CDR3 length: 15 residues. In DNA, the CDR3 is TGTGCCAGCAGCTTAGACAGGGGTGAAGCGAATACGCAGTATTTT. Translating gives CASSLDRGEANTQYF.

This clone was observed a few times. The chain has TRBV6-5 and TRBJ2-5; unclear D gene. There are 15 residues in the CDR3. Germline V lookup: CDR1 MNHEY, CDR2 SVGAGI. V lost 4 bases, J lost 5 bases, and 17 bases lay in between. The CDR3 nucleotides are TGTGCCAGCAGTTCAGGAGTTAATTGGCGTGAGACCCAGTACTTC. It specifies CASSSGVNWRETQYF.